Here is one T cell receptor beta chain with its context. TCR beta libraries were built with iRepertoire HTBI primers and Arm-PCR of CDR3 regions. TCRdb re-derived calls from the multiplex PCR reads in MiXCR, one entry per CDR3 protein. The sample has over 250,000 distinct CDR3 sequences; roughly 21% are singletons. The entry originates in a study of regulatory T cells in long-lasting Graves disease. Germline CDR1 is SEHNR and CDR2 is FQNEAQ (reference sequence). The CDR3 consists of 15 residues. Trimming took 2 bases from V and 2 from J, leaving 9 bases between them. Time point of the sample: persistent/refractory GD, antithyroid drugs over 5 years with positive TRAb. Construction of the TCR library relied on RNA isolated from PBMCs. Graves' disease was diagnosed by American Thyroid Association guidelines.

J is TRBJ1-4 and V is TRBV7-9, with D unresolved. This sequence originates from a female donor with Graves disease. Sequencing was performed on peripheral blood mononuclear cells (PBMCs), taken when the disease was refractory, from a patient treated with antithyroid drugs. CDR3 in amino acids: CASSLWGATNEKLFF. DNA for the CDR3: TGTGCCAGCAGCTTATGGGGAGCCACTAATGAAAAACTGTTTTTT.